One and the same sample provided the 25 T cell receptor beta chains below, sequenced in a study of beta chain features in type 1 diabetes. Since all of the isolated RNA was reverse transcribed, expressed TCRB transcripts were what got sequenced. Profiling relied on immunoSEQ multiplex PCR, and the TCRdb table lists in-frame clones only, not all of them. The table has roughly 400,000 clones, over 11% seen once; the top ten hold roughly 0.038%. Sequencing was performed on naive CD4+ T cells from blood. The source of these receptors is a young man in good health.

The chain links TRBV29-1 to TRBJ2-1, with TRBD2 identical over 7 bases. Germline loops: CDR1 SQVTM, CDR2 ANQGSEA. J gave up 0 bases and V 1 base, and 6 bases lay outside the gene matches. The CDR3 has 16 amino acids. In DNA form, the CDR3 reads TGCAGCGTTGAAGGACTCGGCGGGAGCTCCTACAATGAGCAGTTCTTC. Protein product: CSVEGLGGSSYNEQFF.

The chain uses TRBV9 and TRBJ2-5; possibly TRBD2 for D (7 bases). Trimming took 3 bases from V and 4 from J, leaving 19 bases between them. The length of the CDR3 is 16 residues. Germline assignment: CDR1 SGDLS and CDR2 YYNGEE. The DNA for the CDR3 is TGTGCCAGCAGCGCTTCCCCAGGGGAGGGGATAGAGACCCAGTACTTC. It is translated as CASSASPGEGIETQYF.

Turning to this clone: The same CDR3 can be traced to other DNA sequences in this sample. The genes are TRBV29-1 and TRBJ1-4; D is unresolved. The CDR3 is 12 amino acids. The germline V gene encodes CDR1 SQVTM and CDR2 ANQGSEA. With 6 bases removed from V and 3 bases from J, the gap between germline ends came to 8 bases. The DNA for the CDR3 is TGCAGCGTCGGACGGTCTAATGAAAAACTGTTTTTT. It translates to CSVGRSNEKLFF.

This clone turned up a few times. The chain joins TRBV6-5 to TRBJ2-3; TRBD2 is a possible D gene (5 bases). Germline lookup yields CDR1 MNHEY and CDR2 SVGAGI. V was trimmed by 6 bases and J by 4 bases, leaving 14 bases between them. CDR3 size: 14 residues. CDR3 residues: CASRTTASSDTQYF. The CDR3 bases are TGTGCCAGCAGGACTACGGCAAGCTCAGATACGCAGTATTTT.

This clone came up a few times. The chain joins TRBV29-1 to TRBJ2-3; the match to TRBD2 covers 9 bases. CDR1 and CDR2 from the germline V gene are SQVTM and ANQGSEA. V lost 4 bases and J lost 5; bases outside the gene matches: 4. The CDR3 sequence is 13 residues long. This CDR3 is CSVGLAVVDTQYF. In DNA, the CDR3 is TGCAGCGTTGGACTAGCGGTAGTAGATACGCAGTATTTT.

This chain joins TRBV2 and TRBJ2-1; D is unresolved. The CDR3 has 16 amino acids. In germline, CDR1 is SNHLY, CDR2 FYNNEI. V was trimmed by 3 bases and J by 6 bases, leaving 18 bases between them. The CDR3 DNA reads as TGTGCCAGCAGTGAGATAACGATCGGGTTGATCAATGAGCAGTTCTTC. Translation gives CASSEITIGLINEQFF.

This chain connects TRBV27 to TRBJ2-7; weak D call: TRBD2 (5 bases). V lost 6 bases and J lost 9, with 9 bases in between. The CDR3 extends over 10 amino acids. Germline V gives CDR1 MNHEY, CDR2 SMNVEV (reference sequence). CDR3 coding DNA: TGTGCCAGCAGCTCACTAGGGCAGTACGTC. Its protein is CASSSLGQYV.

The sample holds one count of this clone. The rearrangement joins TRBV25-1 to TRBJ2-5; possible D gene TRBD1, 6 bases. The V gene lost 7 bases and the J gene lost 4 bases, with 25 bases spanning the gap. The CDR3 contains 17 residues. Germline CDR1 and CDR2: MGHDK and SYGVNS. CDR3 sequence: CASNKVGAGAPGETQYF. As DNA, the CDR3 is TGTGCCAGCAATAAGGTGGGGGCCGGGGCCCCAGGAGAGACCCAGTACTTC.

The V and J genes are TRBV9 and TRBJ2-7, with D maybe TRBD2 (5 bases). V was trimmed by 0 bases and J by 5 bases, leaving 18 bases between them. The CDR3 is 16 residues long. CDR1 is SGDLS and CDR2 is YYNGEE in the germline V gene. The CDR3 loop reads CASSVDRPGCGDEQYV. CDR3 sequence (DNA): TGTGCCAGCAGCGTAGATCGGCCGGGATGTGGGGACGAGCAGTACGTC.

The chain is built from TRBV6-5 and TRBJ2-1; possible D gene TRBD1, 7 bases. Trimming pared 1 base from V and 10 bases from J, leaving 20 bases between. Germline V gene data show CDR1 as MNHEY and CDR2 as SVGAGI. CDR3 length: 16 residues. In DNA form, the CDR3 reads TGTGCCAGCAGTTACTATCGTGCAGGGGGGAATTCGGAGCAGTTCTTC. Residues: CASSYYRAGGNSEQFF.

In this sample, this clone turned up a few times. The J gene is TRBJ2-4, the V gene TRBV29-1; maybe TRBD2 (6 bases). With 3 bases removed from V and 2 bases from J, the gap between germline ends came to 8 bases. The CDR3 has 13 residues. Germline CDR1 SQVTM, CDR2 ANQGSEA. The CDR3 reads CSVDGGTKNIQYF. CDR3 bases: TGCAGCGTTGACGGGGGAACCAAAAACATTCAGTACTTC.

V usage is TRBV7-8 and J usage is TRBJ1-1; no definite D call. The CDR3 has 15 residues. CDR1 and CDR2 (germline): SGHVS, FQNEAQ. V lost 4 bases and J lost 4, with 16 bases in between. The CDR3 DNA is TGTGCCAGCAGCTCGCCGCGGGGATCGGGCACTGAAGCTTTCTTT. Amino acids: CASSSPRGSGTEAFF. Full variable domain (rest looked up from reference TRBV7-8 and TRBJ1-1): GAGVSQSPRYKVAKRGQDVALRCDPISGHVSLFWYQQALGQGPEFLTYFQNEAQLDKSGLPSDRFFAERPEGSVSTLKIQRTQQEDSAVYLCASSSPRGSGTEAFFGQGTRLTVV.

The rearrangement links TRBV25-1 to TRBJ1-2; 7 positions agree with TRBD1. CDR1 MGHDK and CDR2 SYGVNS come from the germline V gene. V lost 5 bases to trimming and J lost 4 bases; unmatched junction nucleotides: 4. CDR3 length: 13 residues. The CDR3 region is CASSPGQSYGYTF. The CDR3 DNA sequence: TGTGCCAGCAGTCCGGGACAGAGCTATGGCTACACCTTC.

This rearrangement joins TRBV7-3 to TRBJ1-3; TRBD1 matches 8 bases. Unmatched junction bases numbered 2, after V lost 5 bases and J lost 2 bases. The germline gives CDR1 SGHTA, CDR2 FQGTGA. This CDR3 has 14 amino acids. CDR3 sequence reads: CASSPDRAGNTIYF. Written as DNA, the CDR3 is TGTGCCAGCAGCCCGGACAGGGCTGGAAACACCATATATTTT.

This chain's CDR3 is CASSNYSRPNEQFF. The DNA of the CDR3 is TGTGCCAGCAGCAACTATTCCAGACCCAATGAGCAGTTCTTC. The rearrangement links TRBV21-1 to TRBJ2-1. TRBV21-1 is labeled a pseudogene. The CDR3 is made up of 14 amino acids.

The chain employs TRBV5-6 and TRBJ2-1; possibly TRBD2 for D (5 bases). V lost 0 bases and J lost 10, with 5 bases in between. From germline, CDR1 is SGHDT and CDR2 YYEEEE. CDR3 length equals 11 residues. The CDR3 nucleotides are TGTGCCAGCAGCTTGGCTAGCGAGCAGTTCTTC. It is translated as CASSLASEQFF.

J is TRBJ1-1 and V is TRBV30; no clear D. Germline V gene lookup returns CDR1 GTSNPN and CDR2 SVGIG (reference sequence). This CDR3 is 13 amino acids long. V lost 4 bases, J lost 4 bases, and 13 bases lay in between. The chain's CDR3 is CAWTVSIGTEAFF. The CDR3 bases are TGTGCCTGGACGGTCAGCATAGGCACTGAAGCTTTCTTT.

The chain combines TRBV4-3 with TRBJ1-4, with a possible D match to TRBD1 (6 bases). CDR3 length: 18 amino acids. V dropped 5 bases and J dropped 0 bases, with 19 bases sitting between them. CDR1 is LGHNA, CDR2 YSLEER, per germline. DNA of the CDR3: TGCGCCAGCAGCTACACCCCGGTGCAGGGGTCAACTAATGAAAAACTGTTTTTT. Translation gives CASSYTPVQGSTNEKLFF.

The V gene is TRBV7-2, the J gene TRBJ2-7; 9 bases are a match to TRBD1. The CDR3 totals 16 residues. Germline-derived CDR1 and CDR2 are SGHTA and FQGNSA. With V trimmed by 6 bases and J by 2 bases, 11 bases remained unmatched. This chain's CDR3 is CASSPRRGTGTYEQYF. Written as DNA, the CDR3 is TGTGCCAGCAGTCCCAGGCGGGGGACAGGGACCTACGAGCAGTACTTC.

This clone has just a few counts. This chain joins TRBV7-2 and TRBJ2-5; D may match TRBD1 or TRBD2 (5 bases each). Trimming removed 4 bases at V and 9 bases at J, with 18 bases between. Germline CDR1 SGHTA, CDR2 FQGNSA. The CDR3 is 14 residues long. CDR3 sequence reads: CASSSGTLKVAQYF. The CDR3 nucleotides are TGTGCCAGCAGCTCCGGGACGCTCAAAGTGGCCCAGTACTTC.

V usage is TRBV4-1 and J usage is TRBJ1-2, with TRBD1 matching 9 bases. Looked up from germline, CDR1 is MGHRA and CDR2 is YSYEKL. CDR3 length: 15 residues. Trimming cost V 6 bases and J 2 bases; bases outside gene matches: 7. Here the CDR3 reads CASSHLGQGNYGYTF. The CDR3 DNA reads TGCGCCAGCAGTCATTTGGGACAGGGCAACTATGGCTACACCTTC.

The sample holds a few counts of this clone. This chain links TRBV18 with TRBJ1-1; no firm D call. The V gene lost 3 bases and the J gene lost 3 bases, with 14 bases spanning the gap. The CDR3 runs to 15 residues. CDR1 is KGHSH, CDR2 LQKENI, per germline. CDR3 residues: CASSPSVGSDTEAFF. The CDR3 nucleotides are TGTGCCAGCTCACCCTCGGTGGGGAGCGACACTGAAGCTTTCTTT.

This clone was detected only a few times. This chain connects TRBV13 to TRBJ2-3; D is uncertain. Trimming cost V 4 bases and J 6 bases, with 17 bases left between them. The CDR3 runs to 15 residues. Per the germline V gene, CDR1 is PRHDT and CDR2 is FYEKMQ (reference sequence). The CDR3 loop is CASSSQTPLSDTQYF. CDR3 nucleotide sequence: TGTGCCAGCAGCTCCCAGACCCCATTGTCGGATACGCAGTATTTT.

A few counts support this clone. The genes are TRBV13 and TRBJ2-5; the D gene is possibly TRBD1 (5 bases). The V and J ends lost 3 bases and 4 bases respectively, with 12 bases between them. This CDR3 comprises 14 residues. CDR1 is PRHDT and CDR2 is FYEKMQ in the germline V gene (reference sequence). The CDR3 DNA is TGTGCCAGCAGCTTGGGCATGGGGCGAGAGACCCAGTACTTC. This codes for CASSLGMGRETQYF.

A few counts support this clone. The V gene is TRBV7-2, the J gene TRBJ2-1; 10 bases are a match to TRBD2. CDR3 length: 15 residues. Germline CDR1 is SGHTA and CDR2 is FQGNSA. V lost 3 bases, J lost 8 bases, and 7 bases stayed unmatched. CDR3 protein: CASSLSSGRFDEQFF. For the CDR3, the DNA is TGTGCCAGCAGCTTGAGTAGCGGGAGGTTCGATGAGCAGTTCTTC.